Sequencing of this TCR beta chain was carried out in a study of blood T cell repertoires in COVID-19. Study summary: T cells, B-cell-depleted T cells, or PBMCs provided the cDNA or gDNA that served as material.

Living in about two dozen US areas, the participants were between roughly 18 and 89 years of age. Donors of Cohort 3 who recovered were those that had two negative PCRs, clearance, or symptom resolution. Libraries were prepared by immunoSEQ multiplex PCR; TCRdb keeps only in-frame clonotypes and omits some of them. The sample carries approximately 330,000 clones, over 85% recorded once. The germline V gene encodes CDR1 SEHNR and CDR2 FQNEAQ (reference sequence). V dropped 1 base and J dropped 4 bases, with 7 bases sitting between them. The CDR3 has 14 amino acids. This clonotype was obtained from a woman aged 25 to 45 who had recovered from COVID-19. V usage is TRBV7-9 and J usage is TRBJ1-4; no reliable D call. Sequences were obtained from PBMCs or T cells enriched from blood (not recorded which). The CDR3 loop reads CASSLGEFNEKLFF. In nucleotides, the CDR3 is TGTGCCAGCAGCTTAGGCGAGTTTAATGAAAAACTGTTTTTT.